The 27 T cell receptor beta chains below all came from one sample that was sequenced in a study of CD8 T cells in ankylosing spondylitis. What these receptors recognize is not known. Whole-study results and caveats: What seemed typical of ankylosing spondylitis blood was a TCR beta motif built from about 8 highly homologous variants.

TCRdb reanalysed the 5' RACE reads using MiXCR and keeps one entry per CDR3 protein. The sample consists of 350,000 or so distinct CDR3 sequences, roughly 8% of them appearing once. The sequencing sample was made of blood, either unsorted or a sorted T cell fraction (not recorded which). All receptors come from a male donor with ankylosing spondylitis.

This clonotype was counted only a few times. This chain connects TRBV19 to TRBJ2-4, with D possibly TRBD1 on 5 matching bases. Germline CDR1 reads LNHDA; CDR2 reads SQIVND (reference sequence). Trimming pared 4 bases from V and 3 bases from J, leaving 13 bases between. The CDR3 is 15 amino acids. CDR3 sequence reads: CASSTHEGVKNIQYF. The CDR3 bases are TGTGCCAGTAGTACCCATGAAGGGGTCAAAAACATTCAGTACTTC.

This clonotype was counted between two and nine times. The V call is TRBV27, the J call TRBJ2-3; D gene ambiguous. CDR3 length: 17 amino acids. V gave up 2 bases and J gave up 0 bases, with 15 bases separating them. Germline loops: CDR1 MNHEY, CDR2 SMNVEV (reference sequence). The CDR3 is CASSLRLLSDSTDTQYF. Here the CDR3 DNA reads TGTGCCAGCAGTTTAAGATTGTTGTCCGATAGCACAGATACGCAGTATTTT.

The rearrangement joins TRBV7-6 to TRBJ2-7; perhaps TRBD1 as D (5 bases). The CDR3 is 14 residues long. V was pared by 2 bases and J by 6 bases, with 14 bases between. The germline V gene has CDR1 SGHVS and CDR2 FNYEAQ. CDR3 nucleotide sequence: TGTGCCAGCAGCTTAATATTAGGGGAAGGCGAGCAGTACTTC. Protein product: CASSLILGEGEQYF.

The chain carries TRBV9 and TRBJ2-5; D not resolved. Germline-derived CDR1 and CDR2 are SGDLS and YYNGEE. The V and J ends lost 4 bases and 1 base respectively, with 11 bases between them. This CDR3 is built from 14 residues. CDR3 loop: CASSPPRGQETQYF. CDR3 coding DNA: TGTGCCAGCAGCCCCCCCCGAGGCCAAGAGACCCAGTACTTC.

This clonotype turned up a few times. The rearrangement uses TRBV7-2 and TRBJ2-2, with D possibly TRBD2 on 5 matching bases. V was pared by 2 bases and J by 4 bases, with 8 bases between. Germline V gene data show CDR1 as SGHTA and CDR2 as FQGNSA. The CDR3 has 14 amino acids. Here the CDR3 DNA reads TGTGCCAGCAGCTTAAACGGAGGCACCGGGGAGCTGTTTTTT. It specifies CASSLNGGTGELFF.

This clonotype has just a few counts. This rearrangement joins TRBV7-9 to TRBJ2-7; D is tentatively TRBD1 or TRBD2 (5 bases each). The CDR3 totals 14 residues. Per the germline V gene, CDR1 is SEHNR and CDR2 is FQNEAQ (reference sequence). V was trimmed by 3 bases and J by 0 bases, leaving 9 bases between them. CDR3 in amino acids: CASSFGADSYEQYF. The CDR3 DNA reads as TGTGCCAGCAGCTTCGGGGCAGACTCCTACGAGCAGTACTTC.

The CDR3 loop reads CASSPRERETQYF. In DNA, the CDR3 is TGTGCCAGCTCACCCCGGGAGAGAGAGACCCAGTACTTC. The V gene is TRBV18, the J gene TRBJ2-5; tentative D call: TRBD2 (6 bases). V lost 3 bases and J lost 4, with 9 bases in between. The CDR3 totals 13 residues. From germline, CDR1 is KGHSH and CDR2 LQKENI. Drawing the rest from reference TRBV18 and TRBJ2-5, the complete variable domain is NAGVMQNPRHLVRRRGQEARLRCSPMKGHSHVYWYRQLPEEGLKFMVYLQKENIIDESGMPKERFSAEFPKEGPSILRIQQVVRGDSAAYFCASSPRERETQYFGPGTRLLVL.

This clonotype occurred a few times. V gene TRBV19 combines with J gene TRBJ2-7; D ambiguous. The CDR3 totals 13 residues. The V gene's germline CDR1 is LNHDA and CDR2 SQIVND (reference sequence). The V end lost 0 bases, the J end lost 4 bases, and 7 bases lay between the germline ends. The CDR3: CASSIDPGYEQYF. CDR3 DNA sequence: TGTGCCAGTAGTATAGATCCCGGGTACGAGCAGTACTTC.

This chain connects TRBV5-1 to TRBJ1-1; 10 positions match TRBD1. This CDR3 is built from 15 residues. V trimming: 4 bases; J trimming: 3 bases; junction bases outside the gene matches: 6. The germline V gene has CDR1 SGHRS and CDR2 YFSETQ. The DNA of the CDR3 is TGCGCCAGCAGCCCAAGAGGGACAGGGGACACTGAAGCTTTCTTT. Translation: CASSPRGTGDTEAFF.

The chain carries TRBV5-1 and TRBJ2-3; D remains unclear. The germline CDR1 and CDR2 sequences are SGHRS and YFSETQ. Trimming took off 1 base at V and 1 base at J, with 7 bases between the two ends. The CDR3 runs 14 residues. CDR3 in amino acids: CASSLFGGTDTQYF. DNA for the CDR3: TGCGCCAGCAGCTTGTTCGGCGGCACAGATACGCAGTATTTT.

This clonotype has at least ten counts. The chain recombines TRBV29-1 with TRBJ2-7; D is uncertain. Germline assignment: CDR1 SQVTM and CDR2 ANQGSEA. The V and J ends lost 5 bases and 0 bases respectively, with 14 bases between them. This CDR3 comprises 14 residues. CDR3 nucleotide sequence: TGCAGCGTTTCCCTAATCGGGTTCTCCTACGAGCAGTACTTC. It translates to CSVSLIGFSYEQYF.

This clonotype was seen a few times. V and J are TRBV12-3 or TRBV12-4 and TRBJ2-3; 8 bases agree with TRBD2. This CDR3 has 15 residues. Trimming cost V 4 bases and J 3 bases; bases outside gene matches: 6. The CDR3 spells CASSYSGSGTDTQYF. In nucleotides, the CDR3 is TGTGCCAGCAGTTACAGCGGGAGTGGGACAGATACGCAGTATTTT.

This chain links TRBV15 with TRBJ2-3; TRBD2 matches 10 bases. J gave up 7 bases and V 4 bases, and 8 bases lay outside the gene matches. The CDR3 runs 15 residues. CDR1 and CDR2 from the germline V gene are LNHNV and YYDKDF (reference sequence). CDR3 loop: CATSTSGSSGYTQYF. The CDR3 DNA reads TGTGCCACCAGCACTAGCGGGAGTTCCGGCTATACGCAGTATTTT.

Ten or more counts support this clonotype. The chain joins TRBV7-9 to TRBJ2-1; 9 bases are shared with TRBD2. Per the germline V gene, CDR1 is SEHNR and CDR2 is FQNEAQ (reference sequence). V dropped 3 bases and J dropped 6; count of bases not matched to a gene: 6. The length of the CDR3 is 15 residues. CDR3 in amino acids: CASSFSIAGVNEQFF. CDR3 DNA sequence: TGTGCCAGCAGCTTCTCAATAGCGGGAGTCAATGAGCAGTTCTTC. Filled out from reference TRBV7-9 and TRBJ2-1, the complete variable domain reads DTGVSQNPRHKITKRGQNVTFRCDPISEHNRLYWYRQTLGQGPEFLTYFQNEAQLEKSRLLSDRFSAERPKGSFSTLEIQRTEQGDSAMYLCASSFSIAGVNEQFFGPGTRLTVL.

This clonotype has just a few counts. The chain couples TRBV12-3 or TRBV12-4 to TRBJ2-3; D is possibly TRBD1 (5 bases). The CDR3 spans 12 residues. Trimming shortened V by 7 bases and J by 2 bases, and 7 bases separated the two germline ends. CDR3 DNA sequence: TGTGCCAGCACAGGGAACACAGATACGCAGTATTTT. This sequence encodes CASTGNTDTQYF.

This clonotype was counted a few times. The chain uses TRBV12-3 or TRBV12-4 and TRBJ2-7; D is perhaps TRBD1 (5 bases). Trimming shortened V by 6 bases and J by 3 bases, and 9 bases separated the two germline ends. The CDR3 is made up of 12 amino acids. The CDR3 DNA sequence: TGTGCCAGCAGGCAGGGTGTCTACGAGCAGTACTTC. This gives the protein CASRQGVYEQYF.

This clonotype was detected only a few times. V and J are TRBV5-1 and TRBJ1-1, with D possibly matching TRBD1 (6 bases). Germline loops: CDR1 SGHRS, CDR2 YFSETQ. V lost 6 bases and J 2 bases, leaving 14 bases between the germline ends. This CDR3 has 14 amino acids. Here the CDR3 reads CASTRGGGNTEAFF. The CDR3 DNA sequence: TGCGCCAGCACTAGAGGGGGGGGCAACACTGAAGCTTTCTTT.

This clonotype was observed a few times. A read error is likely, as this CDR3 ends without the conserved phenylalanine or tryptophan. Because the CDR3's place on the DNA is in doubt, the DNA is left out and the CDR3 is given as listed by TCRdb. The J gene is TRBJ1-6, the V gene TRBV28; no check of the table's D call, TRBD1, against the DNA was made. The CDR3 totals 14 residues, both ends included. Germline-derived CDR1 and CDR2 are MDHEN and SYDVKM. The chain's CDR3 is CASSRPAGTGGLVL.

At least ten counts were recorded for this clonotype. This chain links TRBV12-3 or TRBV12-4 with TRBJ2-1, with TRBD2 matching 13 bases. The J segment lost 0 bases and the V segment lost 3 bases, leaving 5 bases of the junction unmatched. The CDR3 has 18 amino acids. CDR3 protein: CASSLGTSGKSSYNEQFF. CDR3 DNA: TGTGCCAGCAGTTTGGGGACTAGCGGGAAGAGCTCCTACAATGAGCAGTTCTTC.

In its sample, this clonotype was seen many times. The rearrangement uses TRBV10-2 and TRBJ2-7; weak D call: TRBD1 (6 bases). V was cut by 4 bases and J by 6 bases, with 13 bases left in between. Germline values: CDR1 WSHSY, CDR2 SAAADI. This CDR3 spans 13 amino acids. The CDR3 loop reads CASSVVRGSEQYF. DNA for the CDR3: TGCGCCAGCAGTGTGGTCAGGGGAAGCGAGCAGTACTTC.

This clonotype showed up just a few times. The CDR3 spells CASSQTSGRNEQYF. In nucleotides, the CDR3 is TGTGCCAGCAGCCAGACTAGCGGGAGGAACGAGCAGTACTTC. This chain joins TRBV7-2 and TRBJ2-7, with 13 bases matching TRBD2. The CDR3 extends over 14 amino acids. Trimming took 5 bases from V and 5 from J; bases not matched to a gene: 3. Per the germline V gene, CDR1 is SGHTA and CDR2 is FQGNSA.

This clonotype has a handful of counts. The chain joins TRBV12-3 or TRBV12-4 to TRBJ2-1; 7 bases line up with TRBD2. There are 16 residues in the CDR3. Trimming removed 6 bases from V and 3 bases from J; junction bases left unmatched: 11. This CDR3 reads CASRTEGGSFYNEQFF. The CDR3 DNA reads TGTGCCAGCAGGACAGAGGGCGGGAGCTTCTACAATGAGCAGTTCTTC.

The rearrangement uses TRBV29-1 and TRBJ1-5, with D unclear. V lost 3 bases and J lost 1, with 10 bases in between. The CDR3 spans 14 residues. Looked up from germline, CDR1 is SQVTM and CDR2 is ANQGSEA. As DNA, the CDR3 is TGCAGCGTTGACGGCAGGCGCAGCAATCAGCCCCAGCATTTT. Translation: CSVDGRRSNQPQHF.

This clonotype was seen only a few times. The genes are TRBV12-3 or TRBV12-4 and TRBJ1-6, with unresolved D. The CDR3 spans 14 residues. The germline V and J ends were trimmed by 0 bases and 3 bases, with 3 bases remaining between them. Written as DNA, the CDR3 is TGTGCCAGCAGTTTAGCAGTCTATAATTCACCCCTCCACTTT. It codes for CASSLAVYNSPLHF.

The chain links TRBV29-1 to TRBJ1-2, with 8 positions matching TRBD1. The CDR3 has 14 residues. Germline CDR1 is SQVTM and CDR2 is ANQGSEA. V was clipped by 0 bases and J by 7 bases; unmatched bases: 7. This CDR3 is CSVEEGTGVSGYTF. CDR3 nucleotides: TGCAGCGTTGAAGAGGGGACAGGTGTTAGTGGCTACACCTTC.

In its sample, this clonotype was seen a few times. CDR3 residues: CASRDSKTRETQYF. DNA for the CDR3: TGCGCCAGCAGGGACTCAAAGACGAGAGAGACCCAGTACTTC. This chain joins TRBV5-1 and TRBJ2-5; tentatively, D is TRBD2 (5 bases). The CDR3 is 14 residues long. Germline V CDR1 and CDR2: SGHRS, YFSETQ. V lost 5 bases and J lost 4, with 15 bases in between.

This chain connects TRBV7-8 to TRBJ1-2; weak D call: TRBD1 (5 bases). The CDR3 sequence is 13 residues long. V was trimmed by 5 bases and J by 8 bases, leaving 15 bases between them. Per germline, CDR1 SGHVS and CDR2 FQNEAQ. The CDR3 loop is CASSTGTTTGYTF. CDR3 DNA: TGTGCCAGCAGCACCGGGACTACCACGGGCTACACCTTC.